This T cell receptor (beta chain) was found in a study of blood T cell repertoires in COVID-19. Across the whole study: Acute and convalescent COVID-19 specimens originated in the United States, Italy and Spain.

TCRdb's table, derived via immunoSEQ multiplex PCR, lists solely in-frame clones and lacks some. The table includes 190,000 or so clones, 85% detected once. V lost 2 bases, J lost 4 bases, and 8 bases stayed unmatched. Germline V gene sequence: CDR1 SGHVS, CDR2 FNYEAQ. The CDR3 runs to 16 residues. The sequencing input was PBMCs or T cells enriched from blood (not recorded which). The chain uses TRBV7-6 and TRBJ2-1, with 7 positions matching TRBD2. The receptor was isolated from a man aged 40-50 years who had recovered from COVID-19. The DNA of the CDR3 is TGTGCCAGCAGCTTATCCGGGAGGTCTACTTACAATGAGCAGTTCTTC. Its translation: CASSLSGRSTYNEQFF.